A single sample gave rise to the 32 T cell receptor beta chains below, sequenced in a study of cytomegalovirus exposure and HLA in healthy donors. 13 Jbeta primers and 60 Vbeta primers were used for the PCR. Produced via immunoSEQ multiplex PCR; TCRdb's table is partial and in-frame only. The sample has 90,000 to 150,000 clones; 60% to 85% are singletons. Sequencing used PBMCs. The receptors here all came from a woman in her twenties or thirties in good health and CMV-seropositive.

The V call is TRBV28, the J call TRBJ2-1; 8 bases align to TRBD1. V shed 5 bases, J shed 5 bases, and the junction held 5 bases outside the gene matches. Germline CDR1 and CDR2: MDHEN and SYDVKM. The CDR3 runs 14 residues. This CDR3 is CASSRTGWDNEQFF. The CDR3 coding sequence is TGTGCCAGCAGTAGGACAGGGTGGGACAATGAGCAGTTCTTC.

This clone was counted only a few times. The J gene is TRBJ2-1, the V gene TRBV5-1; TRBD2 might be the D (6 bases). Germline V gene data show CDR1 as SGHRS and CDR2 as YFSETQ. V was trimmed by 3 bases and J by 4 bases, leaving 11 bases between them. CDR3 length equals 14 residues. CDR3 residues: CASSWGDVYNEQFF. CDR3 sequence (DNA): TGCGCCAGCAGCTGGGGGGACGTTTACAATGAGCAGTTCTTC. The variable domain in full, with the rest retrieved from reference TRBV5-1 and TRBJ2-1, is KAGVTQTPRYLIKTRGQQVTLSCSPISGHRSVSWYQQTPGQGLQFLFEYFSETQRNKGNFPGRFSGRQFSNSRSEMNVSTLELGDSALYLCASSWGDVYNEQFFGPGTRLTVL.

Comments on this clone: Germline is not matched at one junction end, which may reflect a read error. This chain joins TRBV7-9 and TRBJ2-1; 7 bases are shared with TRBD1. The CDR3 sequence is 16 residues long. CDR1 is SEHNR, CDR2 FQNEAQ, per germline (reference sequence). CDR3 region: CSSRNKTGKTGNEQFF. In DNA, the CDR3 is TGTTCCAGCAGGAACAAAACTGGAAAGACAGGGAATGAGCAGTTCTTC.

In this sample, this clone turned up once. This chain links TRBV27 with TRBJ2-2, with D possibly TRBD2 on 6 matching bases. The length of the CDR3 is 15 residues. Deletions cut 5 bases from V and 3 bases from J, with 13 bases between. The germline CDR1 and CDR2 sequences are MNHEY and SMNVEV (reference sequence). CDR3 in DNA: TGTGCCAGCAGTCGTGGGAGGATGGACACCGGGGAGCTGTTTTTT. Its translation: CASSRGRMDTGELFF.

The rearrangement uses TRBV7-2 and TRBJ2-3; a possible D gene is TRBD1 (5 bases). The ends were cut back, 3 bases at V and 0 bases at J, with 10 bases in the middle. Germline CDR1 and CDR2: SGHTA and FQGNSA. The CDR3 is 15 amino acids. The CDR3 is CASSFWGRSTDTQYF. The CDR3 nucleotides read TGTGCCAGCAGCTTCTGGGGCCGAAGCACAGATACGCAGTATTTT.

The chain employs TRBV7-8 and TRBJ2-3; 12 bases are a match to TRBD2. The CDR3 totals 19 residues. Germline CDR1 reads SGHVS; CDR2 reads FQNEAQ. The ends lost 5 bases at V and 2 bases at J; junction bases unmatched: 14. The CDR3 loop is CASSLSILGLAGSTDTQYF. DNA for the CDR3: TGTGCCAGCAGCCTGAGTATCCTTGGACTAGCGGGGTCCACAGATACGCAGTATTTT.

This clone was observed a few times. This chain joins TRBV6-1 and TRBJ1-1; D call uncertain. V was cut by 10 bases and J by 6 bases, with 12 bases left in between. Germline lookup yields CDR1 MNHNS and CDR2 SASEGT. This CDR3 contains 11 residues. CDR3 nucleotide sequence: TGTGCCAAGGACGAGGGCGCTGAAGCTTTCTTT. This codes for CAKDEGAEAFF.

This chain connects TRBV19 to TRBJ1-2; D is possibly TRBD1 (5 bases). V gave up 8 bases and J gave up 4 bases, with 11 bases separating them. Germline CDR1 LNHDA, CDR2 SQIVND (reference sequence). The CDR3 extends over 12 amino acids. CDR3 loop: CASPLDIYGYTF. CDR3 bases: TGTGCCAGTCCCTTGGACATCTATGGCTACACCTTC.

V usage is TRBV9 and J usage is TRBJ2-7; D might be TRBD2 (5 bases). CDR3 length: 13 residues. CDR1 and CDR2 from the germline V gene are SGDLS and YYNGEE. Deletions cut 4 bases from V and 5 bases from J, with 13 bases between. Written as DNA, the CDR3 is TGTGCCAGCAGCCCAGCCGGGGTTCACGAGCAGTACTTC. Translated, it gives CASSPAGVHEQYF.

This clone has a count of ten or more. This chain connects TRBV6-6 to TRBJ1-1, with D unclear. The CDR3 spans 13 residues. Trimming shortened V by 6 bases and J by 5 bases, and 13 bases separated the two germline ends. The germline gives CDR1 MNHNY, CDR2 SVGAGI (reference sequence). CDR3 amino acids: CASRAGSGTEAFF. CDR3 bases: TGTGCCAGCAGAGCGGGTTCTGGGACTGAAGCTTTCTTT.

With regard to this clone: Additional DNA sequences in this sample encode the identical CDR3. This rearrangement joins TRBV19 to TRBJ2-1; 8 nucleotides match TRBD1. J gave up 5 bases and V 1 base, and 4 bases lay outside the gene matches. This CDR3 region has 15 residues. CDR1 is LNHDA and CDR2 is SQIVND in the germline V gene (reference sequence). CDR3 sequence: CASSIAGQANNEQFF. In nucleotides, the CDR3 is TGTGCCAGTAGTATAGCGGGACAGGCCAACAATGAGCAGTTCTTC.

V is TRBV5-4 and J is TRBJ2-3; 9 bases fit TRBD2. V gave up 1 base and J gave up 1 base; unmatched junction bases: 7. The CDR3 covers 17 residues. Germline CDR1 reads SGHNT; CDR2 reads YYREEE (reference sequence). The CDR3 reads CASSLLLGLAGTDTQYF. The CDR3 region has the DNA TGTGCCAGCAGCTTGCTCCTGGGACTAGCCGGCACAGATACGCAGTATTTT.

V usage is TRBV6-1 and J usage is TRBJ1-2; possible D gene TRBD1, 5 bases. The germline V gene has CDR1 MNHNS and CDR2 SASEGT. The CDR3 length is 13 residues. V was trimmed by 6 bases and J by 4 bases, leaving 12 bases between them. CDR3 DNA: TGTGCCAGCAGGGTACAGGATGGCTATGGCTACACCTTC. Translated, it gives CASRVQDGYGYTF.

This clone has a handful of counts. The V call is TRBV6-1, the J call TRBJ1-2; D may be TRBD1 (6 bases). Looked up from germline, CDR1 is MNHNS and CDR2 is SASEGT. Deletions cut 5 bases from V and 2 bases from J, with 15 bases between. The CDR3 has 15 residues. This CDR3 reads CASSSFPGQNYGYTF. CDR3 coding DNA: TGTGCCAGCAGTTCGTTTCCGGGACAAAACTATGGCTACACCTTC.

V usage is TRBV7-7 and J usage is TRBJ2-3; possibly TRBD2 for D (5 bases). The CDR3 has 14 amino acids. Trimming left V 6 bases short and J 2 bases short, with 12 bases between. Germline V gene data show CDR1 as SSHAT and CDR2 as FNYEAQ (reference sequence). CDR3 residues: CASSPGIFTDTQYF. The CDR3 DNA reads TGTGCCAGCAGTCCGGGGATCTTCACAGATACGCAGTATTTT.

V usage is TRBV30 and J usage is TRBJ2-1; perhaps TRBD2 as D (5 bases). The CDR3 is 13 residues long. Looked up from germline, CDR1 is GTSNPN and CDR2 is SVGIG (reference sequence). V was trimmed by 2 bases and J by 3 bases, leaving 8 bases between them. The DNA for the CDR3 is TGTGCCTGGAGTACGGGGTTCTACAATGAGCAGTTCTTC. Encoded protein: CAWSTGFYNEQFF.

The J gene is TRBJ1-1, the V gene TRBV13; 7 bases map to TRBD1. This CDR3 has 12 residues. From germline, CDR1 is PRHDT and CDR2 FYEKMQ (reference sequence). J was trimmed by 12 bases and V by 3 bases; bases with no gene match: 7. CDR3 in amino acids: CASSFRQGVTFF. Here the CDR3 DNA reads TGTGCCAGCAGCTTTCGGCAGGGGGTAACTTTCTTT. The variable domain in full, with the rest retrieved from reference TRBV13 and TRBJ1-1, is AAGVIQSPRHLIKEKRETATLKCYPIPRHDTVYWYQQGPGQDPQFLISFYEKMQSDKGSIPDRFSAQQFSDYHSELNMSSLELGDSALYFCASSFRQGVTFFGQGTRLTVV.

The chain uses TRBV25-1 and TRBJ2-2; D is perhaps TRBD1 (6 bases). This CDR3 spans 15 amino acids. Germline lookup yields CDR1 MGHDK and CDR2 SYGVNS. With 5 bases removed from V and 4 bases from J, the gap between germline ends came to 14 bases. CDR3 sequence reads: CASSRTGLGTGELFF. In DNA, the CDR3 is TGTGCCAGCAGTAGAACAGGGTTAGGCACCGGGGAGCTGTTTTTT.

This clone appeared a single time. DNA for the CDR3: TGTGCCAGCTCACCCTCCGGGACAGGGGGAATCAGGGGGAATGAAAAACTGTTTTTT. This encodes CASSPSGTGGIRGNEKLFF. The rearrangement uses TRBV18 and TRBJ1-4; 11 bases are shared with TRBD1. With 3 bases clipped from V and 5 bases from J, the junction kept 14 bases outside the gene matches. Germline V lookup: CDR1 KGHSH, CDR2 LQKENI. The CDR3 is made up of 19 amino acids.

This chain connects TRBV5-6 to TRBJ1-2; D not resolved. From germline, CDR1 is SGHDT and CDR2 YYEEEE. The CDR3 is 17 residues long. V gave up 1 base and J gave up 5 bases, with 21 bases separating them. CDR3 DNA sequence: TGTGCCAGCAGCTTGCTATTCGGGTCGATAGAGACGTATGGCTACACCTTC. It is translated as CASSLLFGSIETYGYTF.

This clone was recorded once. V is TRBV15 and J is TRBJ1-4, with TRBD1 as a possible D gene (6 bases). Germline V gene lookup returns CDR1 LNHNV and CDR2 YYDKDF (reference sequence). Trimming left V 0 bases short and J 4 bases short, with 9 bases between. The CDR3 contains 15 residues. CDR3 protein: CATSREGAGNEKLFF. The CDR3 DNA is TGTGCCACCAGCAGAGAGGGGGCTGGTAATGAAAAACTGTTTTTT.

The chain couples TRBV7-7 to TRBJ1-4, with D possibly matching TRBD1 (6 bases). V lost 5 bases and J lost 5, with 15 bases in between. Germline lookup yields CDR1 SSHAT and CDR2 FNYEAQ (reference sequence). This CDR3 region has 15 residues. The DNA of the CDR3 is TGTGCCAGCAGCCTCGGGGCAGGGGTGAATGAAAAACTGTTTTTT. Residues: CASSLGAGVNEKLFF. The complete variable domain, with remaining parts taken from reference TRBV7-7 and TRBJ1-4, reads GAGVSQSPRYKVTKRGQDVTLRCDPISSHATLYWYQQALGQGPEFLTYFNYEAQPDKSGLPSDRFSAERPEGSISTLTIQRTEQRDSAMYRCASSLGAGVNEKLFFGSGTQLSVL.

The chain combines TRBV11-2 with TRBJ1-1; no clear D. CDR3 length: 13 residues. Germline assignment: CDR1 SGHAT and CDR2 FQNNGV. Between the trimmed V and J ends, which lost 5 bases and 1 base, there was a span of 8 bases. This chain's CDR3 is CASSTVQNTEAFF. CDR3 in DNA: TGTGCCAGCAGCACCGTACAGAACACTGAAGCTTTCTTT.

The V call is TRBV9, the J call TRBJ2-1; 11 nucleotides agree with TRBD2. Germline CDR1 SGDLS, CDR2 YYNGEE. Trimming took 3 bases from V and 0 from J; bases not matched to a gene: 14. The CDR3 length is 20 residues. CDR3: CASSGGSGGAYRSSYNEQFF. CDR3 sequence (DNA): TGTGCCAGCAGCGGAGGTAGCGGGGGGGCCTACCGTAGCTCCTACAATGAGCAGTTCTTC.

This sequence joins TRBV7-2 and TRBJ2-3, with 9 bases aligning to TRBD2. Germline V gives CDR1 SGHTA, CDR2 FQGNSA. The CDR3 sequence is 16 residues long. The V gene end was trimmed by 8 bases and the J gene end by 5 bases; junction bases not matched to a gene: 14. The DNA for the CDR3 is TGTGCCAGCGCCCTGTTACTTAGCGGGGGTGTAGATACGCAGTATTTT. Amino acid sequence: CASALLLSGGVDTQYF.

This clone has a single count. The V and J genes are TRBV7-2 and TRBJ2-4; a possible D gene is TRBD2 (5 bases). Trimming removed 3 bases at V and 0 bases at J, with 18 bases between. Germline V gene data show CDR1 as SGHTA and CDR2 as FQGNSA. The CDR3 is 18 amino acids. This CDR3 reads CASSFGPARLLAKNIQYF. For the CDR3, the DNA is TGTGCCAGCAGCTTCGGGCCCGCCCGACTACTAGCCAAAAACATTCAGTACTTC.

The chain joins TRBV2 to TRBJ1-3; D not certain. Germline V gene sequence: CDR1 SNHLY, CDR2 FYNNEI. Deletions cut 8 bases from V and 4 bases from J, with 15 bases between. This CDR3 has 14 amino acids. DNA of the CDR3: TGTGCCAGCCGAGTGAGGTGGTGGGGAAACACCATATATTTT. It encodes CASRVRWWGNTIYF. The full variable domain, in which reference TRBV2 and TRBJ1-3 provide the parts outside the CDR3, is EPEVTQTPSHQVTQMGQEVILRCVPISNHLYFYWYRQILGQKVEFLVSFYNNEISEKSEIFDDQFSVERPDGSNFTLKIRSTKLEDSAMYFCASRVRWWGNTIYFGEGSWLTVV.

The chain is built from TRBV28 and TRBJ1-3; 9 nucleotides agree with TRBD1. This CDR3 spans 16 amino acids. CDR1 and CDR2 from the germline V gene are MDHEN and SYDVKM. Trimming took 6 bases from V and 5 from J; bases not matched to a gene: 11. The CDR3 nucleotides read TGTGCCAGCAGCACTCCGGGACAGGGTAATAGAAACACCATATATTTT. Residues: CASSTPGQGNRNTIYF. The full variable domain, rest sourced from reference TRBV28 and TRBJ1-3, is DVKVTQSSRYLVKRTGEKVFLECVQDMDHENMFWYRQDPGLGLRLIYFSYDVKMKEKGDIPEGYSVSREKKERFSLILESASTNQTSMYLCASSTPGQGNRNTIYFGEGSWLTVV.

This sequence joins TRBV5-5 and TRBJ1-1, with TRBD1 matching over 10 bases. CDR3 length equals 18 residues. After removal of 0 bases from V and 0 bases from J, the junction contained 8 bases not matched to a gene. Germline CDR1 is SGHKS and CDR2 is YYEKEE (reference sequence). CDR3 sequence: CASSLGWGQGLLNTEAFF. In DNA form, the CDR3 reads TGTGCCAGCAGCTTGGGATGGGGACAGGGGCTTCTGAACACTGAAGCTTTCTTT.

The CDR3 DNA reads as TGTGCCAGCAGCTCCACTCGGACTAGCGGGGGGATCCAGTACTTC. Translation gives CASSSTRTSGGIQYF. The chain recombines TRBV7-2 with TRBJ2-5; TRBD2 aligns across 14 bases. V lost 4 bases, J lost 10 bases, and 8 bases stayed unmatched. There are 15 residues in the CDR3. CDR1 is SGHTA, CDR2 FQGNSA, per germline.

V gene TRBV15 combines with J gene TRBJ1-5; TRBD1 matches at 8 bases. CDR3 size: 16 residues. Per germline, CDR1 LNHNV and CDR2 YYDKDF (reference sequence). With V trimmed by 0 bases and J by 6 bases, 7 bases remained unmatched. This CDR3 reads CATSRDLAGGRQPQHF. In DNA form, the CDR3 reads TGTGCCACCAGCAGAGATTTGGCAGGGGGCCGTCAGCCCCAGCATTTT.

The chain recombines TRBV6-5 with TRBJ2-5; TRBD1 aligns across 9 bases. TRBJ2-7 explains the end of the DNA better; the J call may be wrong. CDR1 and CDR2 from the germline V gene are MNHEY and SVGAGI. The CDR3 is 16 amino acids. The CDR3 coding sequence is TGTGCCAGCAGTTACCGGGGACAGGGAGGTAGAAACGAGCAGTACTTC. Translated, it gives CASSYRGQGGRNEQYF.